This T cell receptor (beta chain) appears in the sequencing data of a study of T cells in localized non-small cell lung cancer. Using immunoSEQ multiplex PCR, the repertoire was profiled, and TCRdb retains in-frame clones only, with some absent. The sample yields about 31,000 clones, roughly 88% seen once. Germline CDR1 is SGHTA and CDR2 is FQGNSA. The V and J ends lost 2 bases and 6 bases respectively, with 17 bases between them. This CDR3 spans 15 amino acids. To note about this clone: Its target is not known.

Study conclusions and caveats: Owing to sequencing of a solitary tumor region, heterogeneity cannot be discounted. Higher blood T cell density tracked longer overall survival. Uninvolved adjacent lung, not tumor, had the highest T cell clonality.

The sequenced sample was peripheral blood mononuclear cells, obtained before any cancer treatment. The rearrangement links TRBV7-2 to TRBJ2-7; tentatively, D is TRBD1 (8 bases). The TCR was taken from a woman aged 40-69 years with stage III lung adenocarcinoma. DNA for the CDR3: TGTGCCAGCAGCTTAACCCCGGACAGGGAGGGCGAGCAGTACTTC. This encodes CASSLTPDREGEQYF. Full variable domain (missing parts from reference TRBV7-2 and TRBJ2-7): GAGVSQSPSNKVTEKGKDVELRCDPISGHTALYWYRQSLGQGLEFLIYFQGNSAPDKSGLPSDRFSAERTGGSVSTLTIQRTQQEDSAVYLCASSLTPDREGEQYFGPGTRLTVT.